The sequence of this T cell receptor (beta chain) was determined in a study of human T cells and chemical hapten exposure. Across the whole study: It was small differences in pooled library volume that mainly caused per-sample TCR yields to vary.

TCRdb itself ran the RACE reads through MiXCR, one entry per CDR3 protein. This table holds 300,000 to 400,000 distinct CDR3 sequences, more than 4.5% found once. Time point specified: pre-sensitization, week 0. Described treatment: therapeutic diphenylcyclopropenone sensitization with weekly scalp DPC. Trimming cost V 2 bases and J 4 bases, with 11 bases left between them. Germline CDR1 is SGHTA and CDR2 is FQGNSA. The CDR3 contains 14 residues. This clonotype was recorded a few times. The receptor was isolated from a woman in her fifties or sixties with alopecia areata. Some clones in this sample may be carry-over from other donors' samples. The source material was whole blood, sampled in connection with sensitization to the hapten diphenylcyclopropenone (DPC). The genes are TRBV7-2 and TRBJ1-1, with unresolved D. The DNA for the CDR3 is TGTGCCAGCAGCTTAATCTTTCCGGCCACTGAAGCTTTCTTT. It codes for CASSLIFPATEAFF.